Listed below are T cell receptor beta chains from one sample, sequenced in a study of blood T cells in healthy people across ages. From the 5' RACE reads, TCRdb called clonotypes with MiXCR, one entry per CDR3 protein. The sample shows around 1,900,000 distinct CDR3 sequences, about two fifths of them seen only once. The sample consisted of blood. The receptors here all came from a human donor in good health. Both conserved end residues are part of each CDR3. A D gene is named only where the DNA matches it firmly. Size is omitted from some rows. Given values are once, few, many or a class for expanded clones.

d_call: NA; j_call: TRBJ2-7; clone_size: NA; v_call: TRBV7-2; cdr3_aa: CASSRRPGGDYEQYF; cdr3_nt: TGTGCCAGCAGCCGTCGACCTGGAGGGGACTACGAGCAGTACTTC
d_call: TRBD1; j_call: TRBJ2-1; clone_size: few; v_call: TRBV10-3; cdr3_aa: CAISPRQGAQNEQFF; cdr3_nt: TGTGCCATCAGTCCTAGACAGGGGGCGCAGAATGAGCAGTTCTTC
d_call: NA; j_call: TRBJ1-2; clone_size: NA; v_call: TRBV5-5; cdr3_aa: CASTYRTVPNGYTF; cdr3_nt: TGTGCCAGCACTTATCGGACAGTTCCTAATGGCTACACCTTC
d_call: NA; j_call: TRBJ2-1; clone_size: once; v_call: TRBV10-3; cdr3_aa: CAISESGESYNEQFF; cdr3_nt: TGTGCCATCAGTGAGTCGGGGGAATCCTACAATGAGCAGTTCTTC
d_call: NA; j_call: TRBJ1-2; clone_size: NA; v_call: TRBV7-2; cdr3_aa: CASSLTGGARGSGYTF; cdr3_nt: TGTGCCAGCAGCTTGACGGGGGGCGCACGGGGGTCTGGCTACACCTTC
d_call: TRBD2; j_call: TRBJ2-6; clone_size: few; v_call: TRBV29-1; cdr3_aa: CSVGTSARSGANVLTF; cdr3_nt: TGCAGCGTTGGTACTAGCGCACGCTCTGGGGCCAACGTCCTGACTTTC
d_call: NA; j_call: TRBJ1-5; clone_size: once; v_call: TRBV29-1; cdr3_aa: CSVRQRSSQPQHF; cdr3_nt: TGCAGCGTACGACAGAGGTCGAGTCAGCCCCAGCATTTT
d_call: NA; j_call: TRBJ1-2; clone_size: NA; v_call: TRBV7-2; cdr3_aa: CASSLGRGSYGYTF; cdr3_nt: TGTGCCAGCAGCTTGGGCAGGGGCTCCTATGGCTACACCTTC
d_call: NA; j_call: TRBJ1-5; clone_size: few; v_call: TRBV20-1; cdr3_aa: CSASKKFGLTQPQHF; cdr3_nt: TGCAGTGCTAGTAAGAAATTCGGCCTCACTCAGCCCCAGCATTTT
d_call: TRBD1; j_call: TRBJ1-2; clone_size: NA; v_call: TRBV10-3; cdr3_aa: CATTGDYENGYTF; cdr3_nt: TGTGCCACTACAGGGGATTATGAGAATGGCTACACCTTC
d_call: TRBD2; j_call: TRBJ2-1; clone_size: NA; v_call: TRBV13; cdr3_aa: CASSLSSGIYNEQFF; cdr3_nt: TGTGCCAGCAGCTTATCTAGCGGGATATACAATGAGCAGTTCTTC
d_call: NA; j_call: TRBJ2-7; clone_size: NA; v_call: TRBV9; cdr3_aa: CASSVVGDSYEQYF; cdr3_nt: TGTGCCAGCAGCGTAGTTGGAGACTCCTACGAGCAGTACTTC
d_call: TRBD2; j_call: TRBJ2-7; clone_size: NA; v_call: TRBV20-1; cdr3_aa: CSARAHSGGGEAQYF; cdr3_nt: TGCAGTGCTAGAGCTCATAGCGGGGGTGGGGAGGCCCAGTACTTC
d_call: NA; j_call: TRBJ2-1; clone_size: NA; v_call: TRBV10-3; cdr3_aa: CAISDPGQLPQFF; cdr3_nt: TGTGCCATCAGTGACCCAGGACAGCTCCCGCAGTTCTTC
d_call: TRBD1; j_call: TRBJ2-1; clone_size: few; v_call: TRBV4-3; cdr3_aa: CASSQARDSLRQFF; cdr3_nt: TGCGCCAGCAGCCAGGCAAGGGACAGCCTGAGGCAGTTCTTC
d_call: NA; j_call: TRBJ1-2; clone_size: NA; v_call: TRBV15; cdr3_aa: CATSRGTGNGYTF; cdr3_nt: TGTGCCACCAGCAGAGGCACAGGGAATGGCTACACCTTC
d_call: TRBD1; j_call: TRBJ1-2; clone_size: few; v_call: TRBV20-1; cdr3_aa: CSATYPTGGSYGYTF; cdr3_nt: TGCAGTGCTACGTACCCGACAGGGGGAAGCTATGGCTACACCTTC
d_call: TRBD1; j_call: TRBJ2-2; clone_size: NA; v_call: TRBV11-2; cdr3_aa: CASSLVRGQGGELFF; cdr3_nt: TGTGCCAGCAGCTTAGTGAGGGGGCAGGGCGGGGAGCTGTTTTTT
d_call: NA; j_call: TRBJ2-3; clone_size: NA; v_call: TRBV20-1; cdr3_aa: CSARGTGGSTDTQYF; cdr3_nt: TGCAGTGCTAGAGGGACGGGGGGCTCGACAGATACGCAGTATTTT
d_call: NA; j_call: TRBJ2-5; clone_size: many; v_call: TRBV7-3; cdr3_aa: CASSLRRGETQYF; cdr3_nt: TGTGCCAGCAGTTTAAGGCGGGGAGAGACCCAGTACTTC
d_call: NA; j_call: TRBJ1-3; clone_size: few; v_call: TRBV12-3/TRBV12-4; cdr3_aa: CASSFSGYSGNTIYF; cdr3_nt: TGTGCCAGCAGTTTTTCGGGGTACTCTGGAAACACCATATATTTT
d_call: NA; j_call: TRBJ1-5; clone_size: NA; v_call: TRBV7-2; cdr3_aa: CTSTLEGHQPQHF; cdr3_nt: TGTACCAGCACCCTAGAGGGTCATCAGCCCCAGCATTTT
d_call: NA; j_call: TRBJ2-5; clone_size: NA; v_call: TRBV7-3; cdr3_aa: CASSLMTGGDQETQYF; cdr3_nt: TGTGCCAGCAGCTTAATGACAGGCGGGGACCAAGAGACCCAGTACTTC
d_call: TRBD1; j_call: TRBJ2-7; clone_size: NA; v_call: TRBV6-5; cdr3_aa: CASSYREGAYEQYF; cdr3_nt: TGTGCCAGCAGTTACCGTGAGGGGGCTTACGAGCAGTACTTC
d_call: NA; j_call: TRBJ1-2; clone_size: few; v_call: TRBV7-2; cdr3_aa: CASSLEFSGHGYTF; cdr3_nt: TGTGCCAGCAGCTTAGAATTCTCTGGACATGGCTACACCTTC
d_call: NA; j_call: TRBJ2-5; clone_size: few; v_call: TRBV14; cdr3_aa: CANSHSQETQYF; cdr3_nt: TGTGCCAACAGCCATTCTCAAGAGACCCAGTACTTC
d_call: NA; j_call: TRBJ2-7; clone_size: NA; v_call: TRBV29-1; cdr3_aa: CSVVGVPYEQYF; cdr3_nt: TGCAGCGTTGTCGGGGTACCCTACGAGCAGTACTTC
d_call: TRBD1; j_call: TRBJ2-7; clone_size: NA; v_call: TRBV10-3; cdr3_aa: CAITLTGDGEQYF; cdr3_nt: TGTGCCATCACCCTAACAGGGGACGGCGAGCAGTACTTC